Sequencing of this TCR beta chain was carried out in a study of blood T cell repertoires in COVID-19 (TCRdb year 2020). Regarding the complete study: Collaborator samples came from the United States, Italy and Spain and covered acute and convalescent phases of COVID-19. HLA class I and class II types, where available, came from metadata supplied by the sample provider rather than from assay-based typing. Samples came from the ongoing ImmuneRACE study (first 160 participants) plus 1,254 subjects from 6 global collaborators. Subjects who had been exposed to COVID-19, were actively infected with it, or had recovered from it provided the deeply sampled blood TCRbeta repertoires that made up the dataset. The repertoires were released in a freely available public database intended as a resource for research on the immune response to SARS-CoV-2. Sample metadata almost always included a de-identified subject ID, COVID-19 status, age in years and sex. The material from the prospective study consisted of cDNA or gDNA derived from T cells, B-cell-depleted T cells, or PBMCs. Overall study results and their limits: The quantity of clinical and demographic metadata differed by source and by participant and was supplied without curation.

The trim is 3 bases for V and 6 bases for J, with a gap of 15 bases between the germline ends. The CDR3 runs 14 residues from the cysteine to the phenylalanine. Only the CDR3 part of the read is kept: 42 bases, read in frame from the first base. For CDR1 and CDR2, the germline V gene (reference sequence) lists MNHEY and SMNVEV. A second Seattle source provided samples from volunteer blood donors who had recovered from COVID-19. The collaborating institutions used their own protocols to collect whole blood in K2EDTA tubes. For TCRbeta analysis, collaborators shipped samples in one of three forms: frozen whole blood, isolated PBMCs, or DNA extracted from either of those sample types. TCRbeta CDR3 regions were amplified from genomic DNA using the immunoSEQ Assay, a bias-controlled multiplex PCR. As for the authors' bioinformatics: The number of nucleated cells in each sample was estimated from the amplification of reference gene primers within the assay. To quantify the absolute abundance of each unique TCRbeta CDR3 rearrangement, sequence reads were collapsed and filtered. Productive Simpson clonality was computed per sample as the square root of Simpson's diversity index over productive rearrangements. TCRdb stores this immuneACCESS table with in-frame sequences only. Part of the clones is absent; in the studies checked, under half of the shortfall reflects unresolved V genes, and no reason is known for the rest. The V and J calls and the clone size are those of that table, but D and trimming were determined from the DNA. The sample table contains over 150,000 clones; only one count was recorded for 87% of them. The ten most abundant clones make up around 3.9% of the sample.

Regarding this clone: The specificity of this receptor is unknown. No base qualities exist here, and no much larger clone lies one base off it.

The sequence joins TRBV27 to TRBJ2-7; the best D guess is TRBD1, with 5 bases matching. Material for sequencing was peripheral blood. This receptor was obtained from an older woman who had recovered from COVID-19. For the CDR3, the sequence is CASSFFQGSSEQYF. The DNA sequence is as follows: TGTGCCAGCAGTTTTTTTCAGGGTTCGAGCGAGCAGTACTTC.